This is a list of T cell receptor beta chains from one sample in a study of T-cell memory formation after mild COVID-19. Each CDR3 protein gets one entry after TCRdb re-called the 5' RACE reads with MiXCR. Of hundreds of thousands of distinct CDR3 sequences in the sample, roughly 18% are singletons; the top ten hold roughly an eighth. The material sequenced was PBMCs or a T cell subset sorted from them (not recorded which). These receptors were collected from an adult woman who had mild COVID-19 (a few samples of this study predate the infection). Cell type and time point are not known. CDR3s include the opening cysteine and the closing phenylalanine or tryptophan. A D gene is named only where the DNA matches it firmly. Clone size appears in some rows only: once, few, many, or a class for an expanded clone.

D	V	size	J	CDR3	DNA
TRBD1	TRBV9	-	TRBJ1-1	CASSPHRGRDTEAFF	TGTGCCAGCAGCCCCCACAGGGGGAGAGACACTGAAGCTTTCTTT
-	TRBV4-1	few	TRBJ1-2	CASSQSGNYGYTF	TGCGCCAGCAGCCAGTCAGGCAACTATGGCTACACCTTC
-	TRBV6-5	-	TRBJ2-1	CASSPVGLVNEQFF	TGTGCCAGCAGTCCCGTCGGGTTAGTGAATGAGCAGTTCTTC
TRBD2	TRBV5-5	-	TRBJ2-7	CASSRVPLAGPSYEQYF	TGTGCCAGCAGCCGAGTCCCTCTAGCGGGACCCTCCTACGAGCAGTACTTC
TRBD2	TRBV7-8	few	TRBJ2-3	CASSLMAGVTDTQYF	TGTGCCAGCAGCTTGATGGCGGGAGTCACAGATACGCAGTATTTT
TRBD1	TRBV7-8	few	TRBJ1-5	CASSLHGTGGNQPQHF	TGTGCCAGCAGCCTCCACGGGACAGGGGGGAATCAGCCCCAGCATTTT
TRBD1	TRBV5-1	-	TRBJ2-7	CASSSPGQQLWDEQYF	TGCGCCAGCAGCTCCCCGGGACAGCAGCTATGGGACGAGCAGTACTTC
-	TRBV5-5	-	TRBJ2-1	CASSPGLVGYNEQFF	TGTGCCAGCAGCCCCGGCCTCGTGGGCTACAATGAGCAGTTCTTC
TRBD1	TRBV12-3/TRBV12-4	few	TRBJ2-7	CATLPGQGSYEQYF	TGTGCCACCCTTCCGGGACAGGGGTCCTACGAGCAGTACTTC
-	TRBV9	-	TRBJ2-5	CASSVGTHRRGETQYF	TGTGCCAGCAGCGTAGGCACCCACCGAAGGGGAGAGACCCAGTACTTC
-	TRBV7-9	once	TRBJ1-1	CASSLSHRTEAFF	TGTGCCAGCAGCTTAAGTCACAGGACTGAAGCTTTCTTT
-	TRBV6-5	many	TRBJ1-1	CASSYSDRNTEAFF	TGTGCCAGCAGTTACTCAGACAGAAACACTGAAGCTTTCTTT
-	TRBV20-1	few	TRBJ2-7	CSAEDNANSYEQYF	TGCAGTGCTGAAGACAACGCGAACTCCTACGAGCAGTACTTC
-	TRBV4-1	-	TRBJ2-5	CASSRLVGGAQETQYF	TGCGCCAGCAGCCGCCTCGTCGGGGGAGCCCAAGAGACCCAGTACTTC
-	TRBV4-1	few	TRBJ1-1	CASSQAKGSNTEAFF	TGCGCCAGCAGCCAAGCTAAAGGCTCAAACACTGAAGCTTTCTTT
TRBD2	TRBV7-2	few	TRBJ2-2	CASSFRAGAAGELFF	TGTGCCAGCAGCTTCAGGGCGGGAGCAGCCGGGGAGCTGTTTTTT
-	TRBV3-1	-	TRBJ2-2	CASSQETTGELFF	TGTGCCAGCAGCCAAGAGACCACCGGGGAGCTGTTTTTT
TRBD1	TRBV7-3	-	TRBJ2-5	CASSLIPGGIETQYF	TGTGCCAGCAGCTTAATACCAGGGGGTATAGAGACCCAGTACTTC
-	TRBV4-2	-	TRBJ2-7	CASSFRETPFVHEQYF	TGTGCCAGCAGCTTCAGGGAGACTCCTTTTGTCCACGAGCAGTACTTC
-	TRBV4-2	many	TRBJ2-1	CASSQVAGSTYNEQFF	TGTGCCAGCAGCCAAGTGGCGGGGAGCACCTACAATGAGCAGTTCTTC
-	TRBV4-1	many	TRBJ2-3	CASSQRVVGPNTDTQYF	TGCGCCAGCAGCCAAAGAGTCGTGGGGCCGAACACAGATACGCAGTATTTT
TRBD2	TRBV7-2	-	TRBJ2-1	CASSLAVPLSGRYNEQFF	TGTGCCAGCAGCTTAGCGGTCCCGCTTAGCGGGAGGTACAATGAGCAGTTCTTC
-	TRBV7-3	-	TRBJ2-1	CASSPGGGSGYNEQFF	TGTGCCAGCAGCCCGGGGGGCGGGAGCGGTTACAATGAGCAGTTCTTC
-	TRBV7-2	-	TRBJ1-2	CASSLVQATYGYTF	TGTGCCAGCAGCTTAGTGCAGGCCACCTATGGCTACACCTTC
TRBD1	TRBV7-2	few	TRBJ1-6	CASSLYGTVVVSPLHF	TGTGCCAGCAGCTTGTATGGGACAGTGGTTGTTTCACCCCTCCACTTT
TRBD1	TRBV7-9	few	TRBJ2-1	CASSPPTGAYNEQFF	TGTGCCAGCAGCCCCCCGACAGGGGCCTACAATGAGCAGTTCTTC
-	TRBV5-1	-	TRBJ2-3	CASNPTVGSTDTQYF	TGCGCCAGCAACCCCACCGTCGGGAGCACAGATACGCAGTATTTT
TRBD1	TRBV5-1	-	TRBJ2-1	CASSLGAGTAYNEQFF	TGCGCCAGCAGCTTGGGGGCCGGGACAGCCTACAATGAGCAGTTCTTC
-	TRBV11-2	few	TRBJ2-5	CASSLGFGGRENQETQYF	TGTGCCAGCAGCTTAGGATTTGGGGGGCGGGAAAACCAAGAGACCCAGTACTTC
-	TRBV7-3	-	TRBJ1-2	CASSSISGFGYTF	TGTGCCAGCAGCTCAATATCAGGTTTTGGCTACACCTTC
-	TRBV9	once	TRBJ2-3	CASSVEGHGTDTQYF	TGTGCCAGCAGCGTTGAAGGACACGGAACAGATACGCAGTATTTT
-	TRBV6-6	-	TRBJ1-5	CASSYSKGGRNQPQHF	TGTGCCAGCAGTTACTCGAAAGGGGGTCGGAATCAGCCCCAGCATTTT
TRBD2	TRBV4-2	many	TRBJ2-1	CASSQEGLAGVLSYNEQFF	TGTGCCAGCAGCCAAGAAGGGCTAGCGGGGGTGCTCTCCTACAATGAGCAGTTCTTC
TRBD2	TRBV7-9	few	TRBJ2-7	CASSLGAGVDEQYF	TGTGCCAGCAGCTTAGGAGCGGGGGTAGATGAGCAGTACTTC
TRBD1	TRBV19	few	TRBJ1-1	CASSLGRGQTEAFF	TGTGCCAGTAGTCTAGGAAGGGGGCAAACTGAAGCTTTCTTT
-	TRBV12-3/TRBV12-4	-	TRBJ1-1	CASRFLRGNTEAFF	TGTGCCAGCAGATTTCTCAGGGGGAACACTGAAGCTTTCTTT
-	TRBV5-1	many	TRBJ1-2	CASSLVQGKHYGYTF	TGCGCCAGCAGCTTGGTACAGGGTAAACACTATGGCTACACCTTC
-	TRBV11-3	-	TRBJ2-7	CASSPRKRVEQYF	TGTGCCAGCAGCCCCAGGAAGCGCGTCGAGCAGTACTTC
-	TRBV7-9	-	TRBJ1-5	CASSLAIANQPQHF	TGTGCCAGCAGCTTAGCGATTGCCAATCAGCCCCAGCATTTT
TRBD2	TRBV5-1	-	TRBJ2-3	CASSPGLAGSTSTDTQYF	TGCGCCAGCAGCCCGGGACTAGCGGGATCAACGAGCACAGATACGCAGTATTTT
-	TRBV19	few	TRBJ2-5	CASSIDRVGQETQYF	TGTGCCAGTAGTATAGATCGGGTGGGTCAAGAGACCCAGTACTTC
TRBD2	TRBV4-1	few	TRBJ2-3	CASSHRLAGGQTDTQYF	TGCGCCAGCAGCCACCGCCTAGCGGGGGGGCAGACAGATACGCAGTATTTT
-	TRBV5-1	few	TRBJ1-1	CASSGGVGATVEAFF	TGCGCCAGCAGCGGTGGGGTGGGGGCGACTGTTGAAGCTTTCTTT
-	TRBV7-6	few	TRBJ2-7	CASSLSGTPKQYF	TGTGCCAGCAGCTTATCCGGGACTCCGAAGCAGTACTTC
-	TRBV5-1	-	TRBJ1-5	CASSLDNSQPQHF	TGCGCCAGCAGCTTGGACAACAGTCAGCCCCAGCATTTT
-	TRBV9	-	TRBJ1-5	CASSGGGLQPQHF	TGTGCCAGCAGCGGAGGGGGGCTTCAGCCCCAGCATTTT
-	TRBV7-9	-	TRBJ2-1	CASSPPAGLSYNEQFF	TGTGCCAGCAGCCCACCCGCGGGACTCTCCTACAATGAGCAGTTCTTC
TRBD2	TRBV3-1	-	TRBJ2-1	CASSPLAGGNEQFF	TGTGCCAGCAGCCCGCTAGCGGGAGGCAATGAGCAGTTCTTC
-	TRBV6-1	-	TRBJ1-5	CASSEIQGSNQPQHF	TGTGCCAGCAGTGAAATCCAGGGGAGCAATCAGCCCCAGCATTTT
-	TRBV24-1	few	TRBJ2-1	CATSRDVRANSYNEQFF	TGTGCCACCAGCAGAGACGTTCGGGCCAATTCCTACAATGAGCAGTTCTTC
TRBD1	TRBV5-6	few	TRBJ1-1	CASSYRGPTEAFF	TGTGCCAGCAGCTACAGGGGGCCCACTGAAGCTTTCTTT
-	TRBV15	-	TRBJ2-7	CATSAGFPYEQYF	TGTGCCACCAGCGCCGGTTTCCCCTACGAGCAGTACTTC
-	TRBV24-1	-	TRBJ1-2	CATSDSEGWGVGYGYTF	TGTGCCACCAGTGATTCCGAAGGCTGGGGTGTAGGGTATGGCTACACCTTC
-	TRBV25-1	-	TRBJ2-7	CASSESQASAYEQYF	TGTGCCAGCAGTGAATCCCAGGCGTCGGCCTACGAGCAGTACTTC